This T cell receptor beta chain was observed in a study of shared clonotypes between healthy human individuals. Study findings and constraints: Estimated richness was generally greater in naive than memory subsets. Lower generation probabilities were found for non-shared clonotypes than for those shared by all four donors.

To note about this clone: Its antigen remains unidentified.

The study enrolled healthy HIV-negative adults without recent acute infections or vaccinations as donors. TCRdb's copy holds only in-frame clones and misses some; the assay was immunoSEQ multiplex PCR. Of about 230,000 clones in the sample, 50% to 80% were seen once. Germline V gives CDR1 SGHTA, CDR2 FQGNSA. The CDR3 has 14 residues. Trimming left V 0 bases short and J 2 bases short, with 8 bases between. Sequenced input: memory CD4+ T cells sorted from blood. Subset specified: CD45RA-negative fraction. This TCR was sampled from a man aged 25-40 years in good health. The chain has TRBV7-2 and TRBJ2-7, with D perhaps given as TRBD1 or TRBD2 (5 bases each). The CDR3 sequence is CASSLAGAPYEQYF. CDR3 DNA sequence: TGTGCCAGCAGCTTAGCCGGGGCACCCTACGAGCAGTACTTC.